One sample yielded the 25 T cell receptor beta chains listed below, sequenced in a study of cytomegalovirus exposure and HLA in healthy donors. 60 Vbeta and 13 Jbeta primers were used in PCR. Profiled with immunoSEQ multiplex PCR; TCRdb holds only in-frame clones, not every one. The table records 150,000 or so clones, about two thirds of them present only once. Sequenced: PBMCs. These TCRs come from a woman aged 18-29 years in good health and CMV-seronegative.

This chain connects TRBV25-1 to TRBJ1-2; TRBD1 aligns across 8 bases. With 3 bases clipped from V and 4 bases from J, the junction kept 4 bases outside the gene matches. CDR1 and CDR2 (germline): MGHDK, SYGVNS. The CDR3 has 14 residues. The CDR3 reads CASSEQGALYGYTF. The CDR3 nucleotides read TGTGCCAGCAGTGAGCAGGGGGCCCTCTATGGCTACACCTTC.

In nucleotides, the CDR3 is TGTGCCAGCAGTTTGCGGGTAACCGGGGAGCTGTTTTTT. It is translated as CASSLRVTGELFF. The gene calls are TRBV28 and TRBJ2-2, with D maybe TRBD2 (5 bases). The CDR3 runs to 13 residues. V was trimmed by 3 bases and J by 5 bases, leaving 7 bases between them. Germline CDR1 is MDHEN and CDR2 is SYDVKM.

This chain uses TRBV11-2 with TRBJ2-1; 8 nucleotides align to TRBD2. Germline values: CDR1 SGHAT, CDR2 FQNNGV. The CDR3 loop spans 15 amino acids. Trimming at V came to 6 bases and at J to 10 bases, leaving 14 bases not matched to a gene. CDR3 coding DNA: TGTGCCAGCAGACCCGCGGGGGGAGTTCGGGTCGAGCAGTTCTTC. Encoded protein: CASRPAGGVRVEQFF.

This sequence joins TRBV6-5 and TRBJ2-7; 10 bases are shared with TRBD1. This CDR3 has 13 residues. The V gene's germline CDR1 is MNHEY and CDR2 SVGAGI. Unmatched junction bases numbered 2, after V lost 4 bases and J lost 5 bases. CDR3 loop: CASSWGQGNEQYV. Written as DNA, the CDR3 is TGTGCCAGCAGTTGGGGACAGGGGAACGAGCAGTACGTC.

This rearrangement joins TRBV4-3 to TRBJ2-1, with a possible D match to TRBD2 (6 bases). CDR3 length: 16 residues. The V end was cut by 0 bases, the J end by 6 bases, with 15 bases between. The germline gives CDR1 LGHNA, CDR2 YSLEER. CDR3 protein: CASSQDRLGLVNEQFF. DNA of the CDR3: TGCGCCAGCAGCCAAGATCGTTTGGGACTGGTCAATGAGCAGTTCTTC.

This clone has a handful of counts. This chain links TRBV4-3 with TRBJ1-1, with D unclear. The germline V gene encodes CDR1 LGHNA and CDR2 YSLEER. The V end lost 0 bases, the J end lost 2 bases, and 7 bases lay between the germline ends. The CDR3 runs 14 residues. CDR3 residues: CASSQETGNTEAFF. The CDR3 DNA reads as TGCGCCAGCAGCCAAGAGACGGGAAACACTGAAGCTTTCTTT.

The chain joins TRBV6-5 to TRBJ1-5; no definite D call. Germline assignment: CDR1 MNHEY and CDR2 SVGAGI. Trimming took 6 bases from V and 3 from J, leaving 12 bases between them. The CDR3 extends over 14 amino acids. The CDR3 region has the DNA TGTGCCAGCAGGGTACGCGAAAACAATCAGCCCCAGCATTTT. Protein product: CASRVRENNQPQHF.

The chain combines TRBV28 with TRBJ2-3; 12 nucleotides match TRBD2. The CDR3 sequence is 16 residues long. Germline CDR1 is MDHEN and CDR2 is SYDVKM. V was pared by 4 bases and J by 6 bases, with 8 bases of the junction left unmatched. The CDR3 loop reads CASSSPSSGGADTQYF. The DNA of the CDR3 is TGTGCCAGCAGTTCCCCCTCTAGCGGGGGGGCGGATACGCAGTATTTT.

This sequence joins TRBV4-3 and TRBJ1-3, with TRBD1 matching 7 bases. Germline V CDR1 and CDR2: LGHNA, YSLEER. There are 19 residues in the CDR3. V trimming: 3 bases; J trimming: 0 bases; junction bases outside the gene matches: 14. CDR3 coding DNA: TGCGCCAGCAGCCACGACAGGGTTACTTTCCCGTCCTCTGGAAACACCATATATTTT. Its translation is CASSHDRVTFPSSGNTIYF.

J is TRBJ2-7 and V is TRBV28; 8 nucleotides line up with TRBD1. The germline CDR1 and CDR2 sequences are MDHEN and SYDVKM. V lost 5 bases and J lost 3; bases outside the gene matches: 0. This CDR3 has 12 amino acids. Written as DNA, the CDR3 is TGTGCCAGCAGTACAGGGGGCTACGAGCAGTACTTC. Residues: CASSTGGYEQYF.

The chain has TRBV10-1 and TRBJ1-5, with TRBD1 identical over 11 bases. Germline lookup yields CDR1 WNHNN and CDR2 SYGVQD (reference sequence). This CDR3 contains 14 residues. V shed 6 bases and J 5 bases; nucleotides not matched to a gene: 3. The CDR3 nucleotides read TGCGCCAGCAGCTTGGGACAGGGGGATCAGCCCCAGCATTTT. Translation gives CASSLGQGDQPQHF.

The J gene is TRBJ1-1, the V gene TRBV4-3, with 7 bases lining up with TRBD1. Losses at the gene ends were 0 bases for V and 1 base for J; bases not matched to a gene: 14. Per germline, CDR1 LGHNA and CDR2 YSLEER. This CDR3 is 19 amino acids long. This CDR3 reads CASSQDLSFWGQQNTEAFF. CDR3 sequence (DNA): TGCGCCAGCAGCCAAGATTTGAGTTTCTGGGGACAGCAGAACACTGAAGCTTTCTTT.

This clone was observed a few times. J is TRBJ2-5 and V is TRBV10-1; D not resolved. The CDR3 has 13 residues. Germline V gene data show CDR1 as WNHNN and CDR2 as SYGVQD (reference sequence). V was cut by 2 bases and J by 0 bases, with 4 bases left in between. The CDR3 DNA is TGCGCCAGCAGTGAGGGGCACCAAGAGACCCAGTACTTC. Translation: CASSEGHQETQYF.

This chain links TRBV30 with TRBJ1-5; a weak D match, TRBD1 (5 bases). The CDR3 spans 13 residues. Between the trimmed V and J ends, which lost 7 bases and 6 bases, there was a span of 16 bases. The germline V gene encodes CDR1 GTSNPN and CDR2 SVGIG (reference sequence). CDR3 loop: CALSGQGVQPQHF. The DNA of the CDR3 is TGTGCCTTATCCGGTCAGGGTGTTCAGCCCCAGCATTTT.

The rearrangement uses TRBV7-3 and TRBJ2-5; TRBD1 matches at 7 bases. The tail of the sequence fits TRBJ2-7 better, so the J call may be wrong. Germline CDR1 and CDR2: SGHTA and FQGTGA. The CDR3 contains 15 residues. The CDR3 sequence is CASSLGAGGTYEQYF. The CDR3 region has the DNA TGTGCCAGCAGCTTAGGGGCAGGGGGAACTTACGAGCAGTACTTC.

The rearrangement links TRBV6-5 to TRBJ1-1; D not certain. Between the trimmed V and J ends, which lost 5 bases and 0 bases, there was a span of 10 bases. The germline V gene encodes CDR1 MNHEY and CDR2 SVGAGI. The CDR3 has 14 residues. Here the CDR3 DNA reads TGTGCCAGCAGTAAGCCGGGGTTGAACACTGAAGCTTTCTTT. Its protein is CASSKPGLNTEAFF.

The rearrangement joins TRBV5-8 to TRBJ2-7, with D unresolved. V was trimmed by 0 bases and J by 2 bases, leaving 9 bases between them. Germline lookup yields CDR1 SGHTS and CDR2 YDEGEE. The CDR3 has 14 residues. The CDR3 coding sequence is TGTGCCAGCAGCTTGGATGTACAGACCTACGAGCAGTACGTC. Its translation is CASSLDVQTYEQYV.

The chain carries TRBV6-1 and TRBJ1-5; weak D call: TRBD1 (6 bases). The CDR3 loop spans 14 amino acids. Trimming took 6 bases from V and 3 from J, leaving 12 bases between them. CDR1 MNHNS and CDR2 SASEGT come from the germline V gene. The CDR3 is CASRPTGLNQPQHF. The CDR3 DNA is TGTGCCAGCAGGCCTACAGGGCTCAATCAGCCCCAGCATTTT.

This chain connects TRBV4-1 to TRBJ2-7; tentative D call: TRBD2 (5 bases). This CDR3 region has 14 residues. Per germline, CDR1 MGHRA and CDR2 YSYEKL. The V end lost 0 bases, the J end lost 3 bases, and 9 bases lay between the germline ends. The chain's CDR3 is CASSQDGGLYEQYF. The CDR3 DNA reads TGCGCCAGCAGCCAAGACGGCGGACTCTACGAGCAGTACTTC.

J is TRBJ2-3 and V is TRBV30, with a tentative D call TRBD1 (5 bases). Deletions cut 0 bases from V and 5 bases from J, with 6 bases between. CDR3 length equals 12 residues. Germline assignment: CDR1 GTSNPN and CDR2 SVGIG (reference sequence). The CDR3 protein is CAWSVQEDTQYF. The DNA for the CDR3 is TGTGCCTGGAGTGTACAGGAAGATACGCAGTATTTT. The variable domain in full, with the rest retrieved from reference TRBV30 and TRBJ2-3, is SQTIHQWPATLVQPVGSPLSLECTVEGTSNPNLYWYRQAAGRGLQLLFYSVGIGQISSEVPQNLSASRPQDRQFILSSKKLLLSDSGFYLCAWSVQEDTQYFGPGTRLTVL.

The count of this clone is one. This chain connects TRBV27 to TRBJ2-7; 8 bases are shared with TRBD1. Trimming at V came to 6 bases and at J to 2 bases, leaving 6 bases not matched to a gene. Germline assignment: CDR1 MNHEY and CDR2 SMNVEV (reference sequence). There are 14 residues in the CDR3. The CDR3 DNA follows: TGTGCCAGCAGGACTGCAGGGGGCCCCTACGAGCAGTACTTC. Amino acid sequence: CASRTAGGPYEQYF.

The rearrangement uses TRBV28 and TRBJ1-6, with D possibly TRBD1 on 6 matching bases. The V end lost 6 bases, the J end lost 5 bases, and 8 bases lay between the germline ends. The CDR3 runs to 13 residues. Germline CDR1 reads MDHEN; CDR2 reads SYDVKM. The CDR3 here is CASRQGNNSPLHF. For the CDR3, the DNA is TGTGCCAGCAGACAGGGAAATAATTCACCCCTCCACTTT.

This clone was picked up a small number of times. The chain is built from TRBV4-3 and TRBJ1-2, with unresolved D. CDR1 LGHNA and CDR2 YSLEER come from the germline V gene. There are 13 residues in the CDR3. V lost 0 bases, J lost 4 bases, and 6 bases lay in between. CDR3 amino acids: CASSQDLTYGYTF. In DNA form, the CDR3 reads TGCGCCAGCAGCCAAGATCTAACCTATGGCTACACCTTC.

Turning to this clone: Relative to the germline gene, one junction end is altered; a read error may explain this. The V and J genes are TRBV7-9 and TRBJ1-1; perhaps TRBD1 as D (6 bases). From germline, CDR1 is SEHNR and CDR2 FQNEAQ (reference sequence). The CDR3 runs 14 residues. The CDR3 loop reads CSSSLALGRGHAFF. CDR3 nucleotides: TGTTCCAGCAGCTTAGCGCTGGGGCGGGGGCACGCTTTCTTT.

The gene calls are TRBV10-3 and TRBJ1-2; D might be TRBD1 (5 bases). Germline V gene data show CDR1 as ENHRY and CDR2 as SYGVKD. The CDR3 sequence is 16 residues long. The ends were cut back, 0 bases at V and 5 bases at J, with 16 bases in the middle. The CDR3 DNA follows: TGTGCCATCAGTGAGTCCGTCCTGACAGCCAGATATGGCTACACCTTC. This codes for CAISESVLTARYGYTF.